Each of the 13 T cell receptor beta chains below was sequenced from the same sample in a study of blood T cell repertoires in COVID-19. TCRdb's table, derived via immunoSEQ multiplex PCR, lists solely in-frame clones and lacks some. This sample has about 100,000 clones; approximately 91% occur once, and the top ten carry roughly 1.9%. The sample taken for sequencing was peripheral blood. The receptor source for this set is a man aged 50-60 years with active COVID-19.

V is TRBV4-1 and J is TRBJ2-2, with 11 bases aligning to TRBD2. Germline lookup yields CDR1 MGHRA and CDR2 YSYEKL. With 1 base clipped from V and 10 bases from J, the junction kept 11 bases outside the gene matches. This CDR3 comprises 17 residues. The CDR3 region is CASSQVPSGRSGEELFF. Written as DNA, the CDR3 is TGCGCCAGCAGCCAAGTACCTAGCGGGAGGAGTGGCGAGGAGCTGTTTTTT.

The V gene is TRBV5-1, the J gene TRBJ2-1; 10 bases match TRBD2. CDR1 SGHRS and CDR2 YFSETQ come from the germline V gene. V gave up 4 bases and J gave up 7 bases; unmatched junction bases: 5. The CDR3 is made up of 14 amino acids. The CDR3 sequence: CASSPLAGQNEQFF. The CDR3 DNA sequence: TGCGCCAGCAGCCCACTAGCGGGACAAAATGAGCAGTTCTTC.

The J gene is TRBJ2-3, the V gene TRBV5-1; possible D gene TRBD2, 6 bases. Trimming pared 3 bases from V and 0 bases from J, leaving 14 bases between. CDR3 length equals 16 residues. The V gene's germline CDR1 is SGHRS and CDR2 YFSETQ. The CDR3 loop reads CASSWGTSHSTDTQYF. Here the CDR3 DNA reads TGCGCCAGCAGCTGGGGGACTTCCCATAGCACAGATACGCAGTATTTT.

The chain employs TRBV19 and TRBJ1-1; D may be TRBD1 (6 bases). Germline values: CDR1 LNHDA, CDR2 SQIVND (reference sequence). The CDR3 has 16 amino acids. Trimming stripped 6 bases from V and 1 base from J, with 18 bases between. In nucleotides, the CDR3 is TGTGCCAGTAGGAGGGGTGACAGGTTTGAGAACACTGAAGCTTTCTTT. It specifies CASRRGDRFENTEAFF.

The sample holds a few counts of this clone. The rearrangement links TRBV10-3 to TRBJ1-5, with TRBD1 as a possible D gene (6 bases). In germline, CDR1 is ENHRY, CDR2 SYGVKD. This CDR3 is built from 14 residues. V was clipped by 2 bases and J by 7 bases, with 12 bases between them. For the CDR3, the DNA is TGTGCCATCAGTGAGACCGGGGGGCGACAGCCCCAGCATTTT. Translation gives CAISETGGRQPQHF.

Here the CDR3 reads CAISERDNEQFF. CDR3 in DNA: TGTGCCATCAGTGAACGGGACAATGAGCAGTTCTTC. The chain is built from TRBV10-3 and TRBJ2-1; D call uncertain. Trimming stripped 3 bases from V and 5 bases from J, with 5 bases between. Germline CDR1 and CDR2: ENHRY and SYGVKD. The length of the CDR3 is 12 residues.

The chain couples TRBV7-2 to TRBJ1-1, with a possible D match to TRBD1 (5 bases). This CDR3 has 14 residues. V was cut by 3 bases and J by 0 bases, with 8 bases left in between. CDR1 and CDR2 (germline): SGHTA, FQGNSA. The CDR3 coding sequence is TGTGCCAGCAGCTTGACAGCCGTGAACACTGAAGCTTTCTTT. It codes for CASSLTAVNTEAFF.

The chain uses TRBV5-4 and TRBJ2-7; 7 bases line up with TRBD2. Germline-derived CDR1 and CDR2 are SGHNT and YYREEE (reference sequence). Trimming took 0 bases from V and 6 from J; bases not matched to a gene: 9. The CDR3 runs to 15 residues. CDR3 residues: CASSLALGGITEQYF. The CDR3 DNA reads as TGTGCCAGCAGCTTGGCACTCGGGGGGATAACCGAGCAGTACTTC.

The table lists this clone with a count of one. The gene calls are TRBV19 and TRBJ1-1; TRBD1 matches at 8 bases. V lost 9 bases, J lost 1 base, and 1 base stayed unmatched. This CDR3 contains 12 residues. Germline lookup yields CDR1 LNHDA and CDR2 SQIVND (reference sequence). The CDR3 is CASGTGNTEAFF. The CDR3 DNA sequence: TGTGCCAGCGGGACAGGGAACACTGAAGCTTTCTTT.

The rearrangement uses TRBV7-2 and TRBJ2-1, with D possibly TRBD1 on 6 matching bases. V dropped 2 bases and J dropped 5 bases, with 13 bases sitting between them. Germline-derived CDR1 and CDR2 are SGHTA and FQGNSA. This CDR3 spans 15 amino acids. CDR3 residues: CASSLTQGNHNEQFF. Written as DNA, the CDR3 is TGTGCCAGCAGCTTAACCCAGGGGAATCACAATGAGCAGTTCTTC. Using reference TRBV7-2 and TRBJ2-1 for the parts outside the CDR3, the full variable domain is GAGVSQSPSNKVTEKGKDVELRCDPISGHTALYWYRQSLGQGLEFLIYFQGNSAPDKSGLPSDRFSAERTGGSVSTLTIQRTQQEDSAVYLCASSLTQGNHNEQFFGPGTRLTVL.

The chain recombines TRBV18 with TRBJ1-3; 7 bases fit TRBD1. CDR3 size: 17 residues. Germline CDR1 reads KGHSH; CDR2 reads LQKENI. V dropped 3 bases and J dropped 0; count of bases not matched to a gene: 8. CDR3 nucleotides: TGTGCCAGCTCACCCTTGGACAGGCCTAGCTCTGGAAACACCATATATTTT. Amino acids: CASSPLDRPSSGNTIYF.

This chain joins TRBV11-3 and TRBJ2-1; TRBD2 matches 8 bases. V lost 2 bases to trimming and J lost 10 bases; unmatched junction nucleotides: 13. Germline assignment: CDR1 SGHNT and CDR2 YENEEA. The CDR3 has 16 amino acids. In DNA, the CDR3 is TGTGCCAGCAGCTTATTTCCCAGCGGGGGCGGCGGAGAGCAGTTCTTC. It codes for CASSLFPSGGGGEQFF.

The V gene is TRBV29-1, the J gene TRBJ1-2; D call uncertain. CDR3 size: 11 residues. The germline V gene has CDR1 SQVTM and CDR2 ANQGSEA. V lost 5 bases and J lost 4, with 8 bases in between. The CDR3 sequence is CSVSLSYGYTF. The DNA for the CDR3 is TGCAGCGTTAGTCTATCCTATGGCTACACCTTC.